Each of the 2 T cell receptor beta chains below was sequenced from the same sample in a study of blood T cells in healthy people across ages. Combining a sample-barcoded 5' primer with a J-beta primer mix, a second PCR ran for roughly 7 to 12 cycles. In TCRdb, the 5' RACE reads were re-called with MiXCR into one record per CDR3 protein. The profile shows about 1.6 million distinct CDR3 sequences, about 31% of them singletons. The sequenced sample consisted of blood. These receptors were taken from a woman younger than 45 in good health.

This sequence joins TRBV7-3 and TRBJ2-5; D is ambiguous. Germline CDR1 and CDR2: SGHTA and FQGTGA. The CDR3 has 15 amino acids. Trimming pared 0 bases from V and 3 bases from J, leaving 11 bases between. The chain's CDR3 is CASSLTNSPEETQYF. For the CDR3, the DNA is TGTGCCAGCAGCTTAACGAATAGCCCAGAAGAGACCCAGTACTTC.

The rearrangement links TRBV27 to TRBJ1-1; unclear D gene. The CDR3 extends over 13 amino acids. Trimming left V 3 bases short and J 2 bases short, with 7 bases between. The germline V gene encodes CDR1 MNHEY and CDR2 SMNVEV (reference sequence). The CDR3 DNA reads as TGTGCCAGCAGTTTCCGGTTCAACACTGAAGCTTTCTTT. This sequence encodes CASSFRFNTEAFF.